The source of this T cell receptor beta chain is a study of circulating and synovial CD4+ cells in juvenile arthritis. The table came from immunoSEQ multiplex PCR; TCRdb's copy has only in-frame clones and leaves some out. Of around 35,000 clones detected, about 95% appear once; the ten largest clones hold 0.15% to 0.2%. The ends lost 0 bases at V and 3 bases at J; junction bases unmatched: 6. In germline, CDR1 is MDHEN, CDR2 SYDVKM. The CDR3 contains 17 residues. This chain uses TRBV28 with TRBJ2-3, with 10 bases aligning to TRBD2. This clonotype was sampled from a human donor with juvenile idiopathic arthritis. Sequences were obtained from CD4+ T cells from blood. CDR3 sequence (DNA): TGTGCCAGCAGTTTATGGTCTAGCGGGAGCCGGACAGATACGCAGTATTTT. It yields the protein CASSLWSSGSRTDTQYF. The variable domain in full, with the rest retrieved from reference TRBV28 and TRBJ2-3, is DVKVTQSSRYLVKRTGEKVFLECVQDMDHENMFWYRQDPGLGLRLIYFSYDVKMKEKGDIPEGYSVSREKKERFSLILESASTNQTSMYLCASSLWSSGSRTDTQYFGPGTRLTVL.